A single sample is the source of the 25 T cell receptor beta chains below, sequenced in a study of blood T cell repertoires in COVID-19. TCRdb's copy holds only in-frame clones and misses some; the assay was immunoSEQ multiplex PCR. The sample records about 110,000 clones, about two thirds being singletons. Sequencing was performed on peripheral blood. All receptors come from a human donor with acute or convalescent COVID-19. The donor label of this sample is uncertain.

V usage is TRBV20-1 and J usage is TRBJ1-1, with 9 nucleotides matching TRBD1. CDR1 is DFQATT, CDR2 SNEGSKA, per germline (reference sequence). The CDR3 has 13 amino acids. Unmatched junction bases numbered 9, after V lost 3 bases and J lost 10 bases. The CDR3 DNA reads TGCAGTGCTAGTCGGGGACAGGGCGGGAGAGCTTTCTTT. Its translation is CSASRGQGGRAFF.

V gene TRBV6-5 combines with J gene TRBJ2-5, with 8 bases fitting TRBD2. In germline, CDR1 is MNHEY, CDR2 SVGAGI. The CDR3 is 14 residues long. With V trimmed by 4 bases and J by 4 bases, 5 bases remained unmatched. The CDR3 spells CASSFSGEGETQYF. Written as DNA, the CDR3 is TGTGCCAGCAGTTTTAGCGGGGAGGGAGAGACCCAGTACTTC.

The gene calls are TRBV21-1 and TRBJ1-5; the table's D call TRBD1 went unverified against the DNA. TRBV21-1 is an annotated pseudogene. There are 11 residues in the CDR3. This CDR3 is CAIPKGQGRHF. As DNA, the CDR3 is TGTGCCATCCCCAAGGGACAAGGGAGGCATTTT.

J is TRBJ2-2 and V is TRBV3-1 (or the pseudogene TRBV3-2); a weak D match, TRBD1 (6 bases). Germline assignment: CDR1 LGHDT and CDR2 YNNKEL (reference sequence). The CDR3 is 16 amino acids. The V gene lost 7 bases and the J gene lost 0 bases, with 15 bases spanning the gap. This CDR3 is CASTRPGHSNTGELFF. CDR3 nucleotides: TGTGCCAGCACCCGACCGGGACACTCGAACACCGGGGAGCTGTTTTTT.

The V gene is TRBV27, the J gene TRBJ2-2, with 7 bases identical to TRBD1. Germline lookup yields CDR1 MNHEY and CDR2 SMNVEV (reference sequence). This CDR3 spans 17 amino acids. With V trimmed by 5 bases and J by 6 bases, 15 bases remained unmatched. The DNA of the CDR3 is TGTGCCAGCAGTCTAAGGCTAGTGCAGGGGGATTCCGGGGAGCTGTTTTTT. It yields the protein CASSLRLVQGDSGELFF.

V is TRBV19 and J is TRBJ1-1; D possibly corresponds to TRBD1 (6 bases). V gave up 10 bases and J gave up 5 bases, with 20 bases separating them. The CDR3 contains 14 residues. CDR1 and CDR2 (germline): LNHDA, SQIVND (reference sequence). CDR3 protein: CATRQRGIGTEAFF. The CDR3 region has the DNA TGTGCCACCAGGCAGAGGGGGATCGGGACTGAAGCTTTCTTT. The full variable domain, completed using reference TRBV19 and TRBJ1-1, is DGGITQSPKYLFRKEGQNVTLSCEQNLNHDAMYWYRQDPGQGLRLIYYSQIVNDFQKGDIAEGYSVSREKKESFPLTVTSAQKNPTAFYLCATRQRGIGTEAFFGQGTRLTVV.

The chain carries TRBV9 and TRBJ1-2, with TRBD1 matching over 8 bases. CDR1 and CDR2 from the germline V gene are SGDLS and YYNGEE. The V segment lost 0 bases and the J segment 2 bases; nucleotides outside the gene matches: 6. There are 16 residues in the CDR3. CDR3 loop: CASSVAQTGANYGYTF. CDR3 DNA: TGTGCCAGCAGCGTAGCCCAGACAGGGGCGAACTATGGCTACACCTTC.

This clone was observed a few times. V usage is TRBV3-1 (or the pseudogene TRBV3-2) and J usage is TRBJ1-1; D might be TRBD1 (5 bases). Trimming took 2 bases from V and 0 from J, leaving 25 bases between them. The CDR3 runs to 20 residues. The V gene's germline CDR1 is LGHDT and CDR2 YNNKEL (reference sequence). Here the CDR3 reads CASSQRFGGANPRLNTEAFF. CDR3 bases: TGTGCCAGCAGCCAACGATTCGGAGGGGCCAACCCCAGATTGAACACTGAAGCTTTCTTT.

The genes are TRBV19 and TRBJ1-1, with D possibly TRBD1 on 5 matching bases. Germline CDR1 LNHDA, CDR2 SQIVND (reference sequence). This CDR3 comprises 14 residues. Between the trimmed V and J ends, which lost 9 bases and 1 base, there was a span of 15 bases. CDR3 bases: TGTGCCAGCCGGTTTGGCAGGGAGAACACTGAAGCTTTCTTT. It encodes CASRFGRENTEAFF.

This chain links TRBV6-4 with TRBJ2-7; the D gene is possibly TRBD1 (5 bases). This CDR3 is built from 15 residues. V lost 11 bases to trimming and J lost 2 bases, with 22 bases between them. Germline CDR1 MRHNA, CDR2 SNTAGT. Here the CDR3 reads CAANSKIDSPYEQYV. CDR3 nucleotide sequence: TGTGCCGCCAACTCAAAAATCGACAGTCCCTACGAGCAGTACGTC.

The J gene is TRBJ1-4, the V gene TRBV5-1; D is perhaps TRBD1 (6 bases). The CDR3 runs to 15 residues. The ends were cut back, 4 bases at V and 8 bases at J, with 18 bases in the middle. Germline-derived CDR1 and CDR2 are SGHRS and YFSETQ. CDR3: CASSPAGVVGEKLFF. The CDR3 region has the DNA TGCGCCAGCAGCCCCGCAGGGGTTGTTGGCGAAAAACTGTTTTTT.

This clone was seen a single time. V usage is TRBV4-2 and J usage is TRBJ1-2; 7 bases align to TRBD1. The CDR3 totals 14 residues. V lost 2 bases to trimming and J lost 6 bases; unmatched junction nucleotides: 6. Germline CDR1 LGHNA, CDR2 YNFKEQ. This CDR3 is CASSQISRGDGYTF. CDR3 DNA: TGTGCCAGCAGCCAAATCTCCAGGGGGGATGGCTACACCTTC.

The rearrangement links TRBV4-1 to TRBJ2-7, with D perhaps TRBD2 (5 bases). Germline CDR1 is MGHRA and CDR2 is YSYEKL. The V end was cut by 4 bases, the J end by 8 bases, with 12 bases between. This CDR3 region has 12 residues. The CDR3 DNA reads TGCGCCAGCAGCCCGGGGTCCCCTCAGCAGTACTTC. This encodes CASSPGSPQQYF.

This clone was observed a handful of times. A much larger clone sits a single nucleotide away, making a read error possible. This chain connects TRBV3-1 (or the pseudogene TRBV3-2) to TRBJ1-6; D gene ambiguous. Trimming took off 5 bases at V and 0 bases at J, with 5 bases between the two ends. The germline gives CDR1 LGHDT, CDR2 YNNKEL (reference sequence). The CDR3 sequence is 14 residues long. The CDR3 DNA sequence: TGTGCCAGCAGCGTGAGCTCCTATAATTCACCCCTCCACTTT. It is translated as CASSVSSYNSPLHF.

The sample holds many counts of this clone. Other DNA sequences in the sample encode the same CDR3. The J gene is TRBJ2-7, the V gene TRBV28; D possibly corresponds to TRBD2 (5 bases). Between the trimmed V and J ends, which lost 5 bases and 3 bases, there was a span of 8 bases. This CDR3 is 12 amino acids long. The germline V gene has CDR1 MDHEN and CDR2 SYDVKM. The CDR3 region is CASSLAGYEQYV. The CDR3 region has the DNA TGTGCCAGCAGTCTTGCGGGCTACGAGCAGTACGTC.

This clone was counted between two and nine times. The CDR3 bases are TGTGCCAGCAGTTTACGGAATCAGCCCCAGCATTTT. Translation gives CASSLRNQPQHF. V usage is TRBV28 and J usage is TRBJ1-5; D remains unclear. The germline V gene has CDR1 MDHEN and CDR2 SYDVKM. This CDR3 contains 12 residues. The V end lost 2 bases, the J end lost 4 bases, and 3 bases lay between the germline ends.

The chain uses TRBV6-5 and TRBJ1-5; D unclear. The CDR3 runs 13 residues. In germline, CDR1 is MNHEY, CDR2 SVGAGI. V lost 6 bases and J lost 4, with 10 bases in between. The CDR3 is CASRDGLNQPQHF. The CDR3, as DNA: TGTGCCAGCAGAGATGGACTGAATCAGCCCCAGCATTTT.

The J gene is TRBJ1-2, the V gene TRBV28; 10 bases align to TRBD1. CDR3 length equals 14 residues. From germline, CDR1 is MDHEN and CDR2 SYDVKM. The J segment lost 7 bases and the V segment lost 4 bases, leaving 6 bases of the junction unmatched. Here the CDR3 DNA reads TGTGCCAGCAGTTCCCGACAGGGGGCGCGTGGCTACACCTTC. Residues: CASSSRQGARGYTF.

The chain employs TRBV19 and TRBJ2-5; 10 positions agree with TRBD2. The germline gives CDR1 LNHDA, CDR2 SQIVND (reference sequence). This CDR3 is 15 amino acids long. Trimming took 5 bases from V and 3 from J; bases not matched to a gene: 6. The CDR3 loop is CASSPRLAGEETQYF. The CDR3, as DNA: TGTGCCAGTAGTCCACGACTAGCGGGCGAAGAGACCCAGTACTTC.

This chain links TRBV6-5 with TRBJ2-1; TRBD2 aligns across 9 bases. J lost 10 bases, V lost 2 bases, and 9 bases had no gene match. In germline, CDR1 is MNHEY, CDR2 SVGAGI. The CDR3 consists of 15 residues. The CDR3 loop reads CASSYPRGGQREQFF. The CDR3 DNA reads as TGTGCCAGCAGTTACCCGCGGGGGGGCCAAAGAGAGCAGTTCTTC.

This rearrangement joins TRBV19 to TRBJ1-2; tentatively, D is TRBD1 (5 bases). The CDR3 covers 13 residues. Germline loops: CDR1 LNHDA, CDR2 SQIVND (reference sequence). Trimming cost V 5 bases and J 2 bases, with 9 bases left between them. CDR3 bases: TGTGCCAGTAGTGCGACAGCCAACTATGGCTACACCTTC. This sequence encodes CASSATANYGYTF.

The V gene is TRBV6-5, the J gene TRBJ1-4; no definite D call. The germline CDR1 and CDR2 sequences are MNHEY and SVGAGI. Between the trimmed V and J ends, which lost 7 bases and 8 bases, there was a span of 8 bases. This CDR3 has 11 amino acids. CDR3 loop: CASTLREKLFF. As DNA, the CDR3 is TGTGCCAGCACTTTGAGGGAAAAACTGTTTTTT.

This chain uses TRBV10-2 with TRBJ2-1, with 10 bases lining up with TRBD2. Germline V gene lookup returns CDR1 WSHSY and CDR2 SAAADI. The CDR3 is 14 amino acids. J was trimmed by 9 bases and V by 4 bases; bases with no gene match: 6. CDR3 in DNA: TGCGCCAGCAGTGGTAGCGGGGGGCCGAGTGAGCAGTTCTTC. This translates into CASSGSGGPSEQFF.

This clone was observed once. The rearrangement uses TRBV2 and TRBJ1-1; the D gene is possibly TRBD1 (6 bases). This CDR3 has 13 residues. In germline, CDR1 is SNHLY, CDR2 FYNNEI. The V end lost 6 bases, the J end lost 5 bases, and 13 bases lay between the germline ends. Written as DNA, the CDR3 is TGTGCCAGCAGAGGGGGAGTAGGGACTGAAGCTTTCTTT. The encoded protein is CASRGGVGTEAFF.

The CDR3 DNA reads as TGTGCCAGCTCACCTGAGGGTTTGTATGGAAACACCATATATTTT. Residues: CASSPEGLYGNTIYF. V usage is TRBV18 and J usage is TRBJ1-3, with unresolved D. The CDR3 spans 15 residues. Germline V gene data show CDR1 as KGHSH and CDR2 as LQKENI. Trimming pared 3 bases from V and 3 bases from J, leaving 12 bases between.